These 27 T cell receptor beta chains were sequenced from one sample in a study of breast tumors, draining lymph nodes, adjacent tissues. The lymph nodes were axillary draining lymph nodes from breast cancer patients. MiXCR was run by TCRdb on the multiplex PCR reads, yielding one entry per CDR3 protein. The table records around 140,000 distinct CDR3 sequences, about 22% of them present only once. Sequenced sample: axillary lymph node tissue. These receptors were obtained from a female donor with breast cancer. Some clones in this sample may be carry-over from other donors' samples.

V gene TRBV30 combines with J gene TRBJ1-2; no firm D call. This CDR3 comprises 14 residues. Germline-derived CDR1 and CDR2 are GTSNPN and SVGIG (reference sequence). V was trimmed by 2 bases and J by 4 bases, leaving 14 bases between them. The CDR3 DNA reads as TGTGCCTGGAGTCAGGAACGGGGTTTCTATGGCTACACCTTC. Protein product: CAWSQERGFYGYTF.

This clonotype came up many times. The CDR3: CASSRAGGSYNEQFF. CDR3 DNA sequence: TGTGCCAGCAGCCGAGCGGGAGGTTCCTACAATGAGCAGTTCTTC. The V gene is TRBV5-8, the J gene TRBJ2-1, with 9 nucleotides matching TRBD2. Germline lookup yields CDR1 SGHTS and CDR2 YDEGEE. The CDR3 spans 15 residues. Unmatched junction bases numbered 3, after V lost 4 bases and J lost 1 base.

This clonotype was counted at least ten times. This chain joins TRBV19 and TRBJ2-1; D possibly corresponds to TRBD2 (6 bases). Looked up from germline, CDR1 is LNHDA and CDR2 is SQIVND (reference sequence). This CDR3 region has 15 residues. V gave up 3 bases and J gave up 6 bases, with 15 bases separating them. The CDR3 protein is CASSMGGMLGNEQFF. In nucleotides, the CDR3 is TGTGCCAGTAGTATGGGCGGGATGTTGGGCAATGAGCAGTTCTTC.

This clonotype was found many times. J is TRBJ2-1 and V is TRBV6-6; D unclear. Looked up from germline, CDR1 is MNHNY and CDR2 is SVGAGI (reference sequence). Trimming pared 8 bases from V and 4 bases from J, leaving 12 bases between. The CDR3 length is 13 residues. The CDR3 is CASWARSYNEQFF. Here the CDR3 DNA reads TGTGCCAGCTGGGCCCGGTCTTACAATGAGCAGTTCTTC.

This chain links TRBV2 with TRBJ2-7; D gene uncertain. The CDR3 is 11 residues long. V was clipped by 4 bases and J by 4 bases, with 5 bases between them. Germline CDR1 and CDR2: SNHLY and FYNNEI. The CDR3 protein is CASSVLYEQYF. The CDR3 nucleotides read TGTGCCAGCAGTGTACTATACGAGCAGTACTTC. Full variable domain (remainder filled in from reference TRBV2 and TRBJ2-7): EPEVTQTPSHQVTQMGQEVILRCVPISNHLYFYWYRQILGQKVEFLVSFYNNEISEKSEIFDDQFSVERPDGSNFTLKIRSTKLEDSAMYFCASSVLYEQYFGPGTRLTVT.

About this clonotype itself: The junction shows a germline mismatch at one end, possibly a read error. V and J are TRBV7-9 and TRBJ2-1, with 10 bases that match TRBD1. The CDR3 covers 14 residues. The germline gives CDR1 SEHNR, CDR2 FQNEAQ (reference sequence). The CDR3 spells CTSSLDRGNNEQFF. The CDR3 nucleotides read TGTACCAGCAGCTTGGACAGGGGGAACAATGAGCAGTTCTTC.

This clonotype was observed many times. CDR3 amino acids: CSARVTSGYNEQFF. The CDR3 DNA is TGCAGTGCTAGAGTGACTAGCGGTTACAATGAGCAGTTCTTC. The V call is TRBV20-1, the J call TRBJ2-1; 9 bases match TRBD2. The germline V gene has CDR1 DFQATT and CDR2 SNEGSKA (reference sequence). This CDR3 region has 14 residues. V lost 1 base, J lost 4 bases, and 2 bases stayed unmatched.

This clonotype was observed at least ten times. The rearrangement links TRBV12-3 or TRBV12-4 to TRBJ2-1, with 12 bases matching TRBD2. V lost 0 bases and J lost 9; bases outside the gene matches: 6. The CDR3 sequence is 16 residues long. DNA for the CDR3: TGTGCCAGCAGTTTAGCGGCTAGCGGGAGGGTTAGTGAGCAGTTCTTC. Residues: CASSLAASGRVSEQFF.

This clonotype appeared many times. This chain joins TRBV20-1 and TRBJ1-2, with 10 bases identical to TRBD1. The V gene end was trimmed by 2 bases and the J gene end by 4 bases; junction bases not matched to a gene: 4. Germline V gene lookup returns CDR1 DFQATT and CDR2 SNEGSKA (reference sequence). The CDR3 sequence is 14 residues long. The CDR3 nucleotides read TGCAGTGCTAGAAGGAGGACAGGGGGCTATGGCTACACCTTC. Translating gives CSARRRTGGYGYTF.

This clonotype was observed a few times. This chain connects TRBV5-8 to TRBJ2-2, with D unresolved. The CDR3 is 18 amino acids. The germline V and J ends were trimmed by 2 bases and 7 bases, with 24 bases remaining between them. Germline CDR1 reads SGHTS; CDR2 reads YDEGEE. CDR3 sequence: CASSFNIFPATSDGELFF. DNA of the CDR3: TGTGCCAGCAGCTTCAATATCTTCCCGGCTACCTCTGACGGGGAGCTGTTTTTT.

This clonotype was counted ten times or more. The CDR3 DNA is TGTGCCAGCAGTGATGACACCGAGAACACCGGGGAGCTGTTTTTT. This codes for CASSDDTENTGELFF. The chain recombines TRBV2 with TRBJ2-2; D gene unclear. Deletions cut 3 bases from V and 1 base from J, with 9 bases between. This CDR3 has 15 amino acids. CDR1 SNHLY and CDR2 FYNNEI come from the germline V gene.

In its sample, this clonotype was seen many times. The rearrangement joins TRBV28 to TRBJ1-6, with 8 positions matching TRBD1. CDR1 is MDHEN, CDR2 SYDVKM, per germline. The CDR3 consists of 15 residues. The V and J ends lost 2 bases and 9 bases, in that order; junction bases with no gene match: 6. The CDR3 reads CASSLRAGGASPLHF. The CDR3 DNA sequence: TGTGCCAGCAGTTTAAGGGCAGGGGGCGCTTCACCCCTCCACTTT. Based on the CDR3 plus reference TRBV28 and TRBJ1-6, the full variable domain is DVKVTQSSRYLVKRTGEKVFLECVQDMDHENMFWYRQDPGLGLRLIYFSYDVKMKEKGDIPEGYSVSREKKERFSLILESASTNQTSMYLCASSLRAGGASPLHFGNGTRLTVT.

At least ten counts were recorded for this clonotype. The chain couples TRBV2 to TRBJ2-1; D gene unclear. CDR1 and CDR2 (germline): SNHLY, FYNNEI. The CDR3 has 13 residues. V shed 3 bases and J shed 9 bases, with 12 bases lying between them. The CDR3 protein is CASSDTPKGEQFF. The CDR3 coding sequence is TGTGCCAGCAGTGACACTCCCAAGGGTGAGCAGTTCTTC. Variable domain in full (rest from reference TRBV2 and TRBJ2-1): EPEVTQTPSHQVTQMGQEVILRCVPISNHLYFYWYRQILGQKVEFLVSFYNNEISEKSEIFDDQFSVERPDGSNFTLKIRSTKLEDSAMYFCASSDTPKGEQFFGPGTRLTVL.

This clonotype was seen repeatedly, ten times or more. Here the CDR3 reads CSVDSRERTDTQYF. As DNA, the CDR3 is TGCAGCGTTGATTCGCGGGAGCGGACAGATACGCAGTATTTT. V gene TRBV29-1 combines with J gene TRBJ2-3; the match to TRBD2 covers 7 bases. Germline lookup yields CDR1 SQVTM and CDR2 ANQGSEA. Unmatched junction bases numbered 6, after V lost 3 bases and J lost 3 bases. The length of the CDR3 is 14 residues.

This clonotype was seen many times. The V gene is TRBV6-5, the J gene TRBJ2-1, with 8 bases identical to TRBD2. The length of the CDR3 is 15 residues. The V gene's germline CDR1 is MNHEY and CDR2 SVGAGI. V shed 3 bases, J shed 8 bases, and the junction held 9 bases outside the gene matches. For the CDR3, the DNA is TGTGCCAGCAGTTATTCCGGGACTAGTATCGATGAGCAGTTCTTC. It yields the protein CASSYSGTSIDEQFF.

The sample holds a few counts of this clonotype. In DNA form, the CDR3 reads TGTGCCAGCAGCTTAGGTGTCAACTTCGGGGCCAAAAACATTCAGTACTTC. Protein: CASSLGVNFGAKNIQYF. The rearrangement links TRBV7-2 to TRBJ2-4; D remains ambiguous. V was shortened by 1 base and J by 1 base, with 14 bases between the two germline ends. The CDR3 length is 17 residues. CDR1 is SGHTA, CDR2 FQGNSA, per germline.

Worth noting for this clonotype: A much larger clone sits a single nucleotide away, making a read error possible. This chain joins TRBV19 and TRBJ2-1; 9 nucleotides agree with TRBD1. The trim removed 5 bases at V and 4 bases at J, leaving 6 bases unmatched. The germline V gene has CDR1 LNHDA and CDR2 SQIVND (reference sequence). This CDR3 region has 15 residues. CDR3 nucleotides: TGTGCCAGTAGTCCGGGACAGGGCCTTTACAATGAGCAGTTCTTC. Translating gives CASSPGQGLYNEQFF.

This clonotype was seen repeatedly, ten times or more. The chain employs TRBV5-4 and TRBJ2-3; D is tentatively TRBD1 or TRBD2 (5 bases each). Germline V gene sequence: CDR1 SGHNT, CDR2 YYREEE (reference sequence). This CDR3 contains 13 residues. Trimming took 4 bases from V and 6 from J, leaving 12 bases between them. CDR3 in DNA: TGTGCCAGCAGCGCCATTGGGACCGATACGCAGTATTTT. It yields the protein CASSAIGTDTQYF.

V gene TRBV6-2 or TRBV6-3 combines with J gene TRBJ1-5; the match to TRBD1 covers 10 bases. CDR1 is MNHEY and CDR2 is SVGEGT in the germline V gene. V gave up 8 bases and J gave up 0 bases; unmatched junction bases: 10. This CDR3 region has 17 residues. As DNA, the CDR3 is TGTGCCAGCGCGGACAGGGGGGGTAAATATAGCAATCAGCCCCAGCATTTT. Protein product: CASADRGGKYSNQPQHF.

This clonotype has at least ten counts. The chain's CDR3 is CATPHEGLKAGGAYEQYF. The CDR3 region has the DNA TGCGCCACCCCTCATGAGGGACTCAAAGCGGGAGGGGCCTACGAGCAGTACTTC. The genes are TRBV10-1 and TRBJ2-7; TRBD2 matches 10 bases. The CDR3 runs 18 residues. The V and J ends lost 10 bases and 2 bases, in that order; junction bases with no gene match: 20. Germline CDR1 and CDR2: WNHNN and SYGVQD (reference sequence).

V is TRBV7-8 and J is TRBJ2-4, with D maybe TRBD2 (5 bases). Germline assignment: CDR1 SGHVS and CDR2 FQNEAQ. The CDR3 has 15 residues. Trimming shortened V by 0 bases and J by 3 bases, and 9 bases separated the two germline ends. DNA for the CDR3: TGTGCCAGCAGCTTAGCCGGAGGAGGCAAAAACATTCAGTACTTC. Translating gives CASSLAGGGKNIQYF.

This clonotype was seen a few times. The V call is TRBV28, the J call TRBJ1-4; D gene unclear. V lost 2 bases to trimming and J lost 7 bases, with 8 bases between them. The CDR3 sequence is 13 residues long. The V gene's germline CDR1 is MDHEN and CDR2 SYDVKM. The CDR3: CASSLHQVEKLFF. CDR3 coding DNA: TGTGCCAGCAGTTTACACCAGGTTGAAAAACTGTTTTTT.

This clonotype was observed many times. The rearrangement uses TRBV14 and TRBJ1-5; D is possibly TRBD1 (5 bases). The CDR3 is 15 amino acids. Trimming took off 3 bases at V and 3 bases at J, with 12 bases between the two ends. The V gene's germline CDR1 is SGHDN and CDR2 FVKESK. The CDR3 sequence is CASSQLDSYNQPQHF. CDR3 nucleotides: TGTGCCAGCAGCCAGTTAGACAGCTACAATCAGCCCCAGCATTTT.

For this clonotype: It may be a read error: a sequence one base away is much more abundant. The chain couples TRBV7-2 to TRBJ2-3; either TRBD1 or TRBD2 may fit D (5 bases each). The ends were cut back, 9 bases at V and 4 bases at J, with 23 bases in the middle. The CDR3 is 16 residues long. CDR1 is SGHTA and CDR2 is FQGNSA in the germline V gene. The CDR3 sequence is CASSTPEQEAADTQYF. Here the CDR3 DNA reads TGTGCCAGTAGTACCCCGGAACAGGAGGCCGCAGATACGCAGTATTTT.

This clonotype was counted a few times. A much larger clone sits a single nucleotide away, making a read error possible. The chain recombines TRBV20-1 with TRBJ2-2, with TRBD2 identical over 7 bases. The CDR3 extends over 13 amino acids. From germline, CDR1 is DFQATT and CDR2 SNEGSKA (reference sequence). CDR3 nucleotide sequence: TGCAGTGCTAGGGATCTTTCTGGGGGGGGGCTGTTTTTT. This translates into CSARDLSGGGLFF.

This clonotype turned up a few times. This chain uses TRBV19 with TRBJ1-5; tentative D call: TRBD1 (6 bases). This CDR3 comprises 14 residues. Germline-derived CDR1 and CDR2 are LNHDA and SQIVND (reference sequence). V lost 5 bases, J lost 6 bases, and 14 bases lay in between. The CDR3 DNA follows: TGTGCCAGTAGTCCAACAGGGCCGGGTCAGCCCCAGCATTTT. It encodes CASSPTGPGQPQHF.

This clonotype was counted many times. The chain is built from TRBV15 and TRBJ1-2, with 7 bases fitting TRBD1. This CDR3 contains 15 residues. V was clipped by 1 base and J by 3 bases; unmatched bases: 5. Germline V lookup: CDR1 LNHNV, CDR2 YYDKDF (reference sequence). The CDR3 region is CATSRAGTAHYGYTF. In nucleotides, the CDR3 is TGTGCCACCAGCAGAGCCGGGACAGCCCACTATGGCTACACCTTC.